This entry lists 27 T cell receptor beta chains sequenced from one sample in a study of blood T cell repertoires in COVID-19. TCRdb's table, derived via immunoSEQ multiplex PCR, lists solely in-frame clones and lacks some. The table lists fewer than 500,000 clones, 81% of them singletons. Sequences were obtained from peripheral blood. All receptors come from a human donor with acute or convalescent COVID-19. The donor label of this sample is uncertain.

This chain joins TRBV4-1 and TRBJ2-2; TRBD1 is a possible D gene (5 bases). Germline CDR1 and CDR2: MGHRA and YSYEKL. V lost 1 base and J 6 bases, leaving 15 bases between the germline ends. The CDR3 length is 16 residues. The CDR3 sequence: CASSQGQNLGPGELFF. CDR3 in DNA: TGCGCCAGCAGCCAAGGACAGAACCTTGGACCCGGGGAGCTGTTTTTT.

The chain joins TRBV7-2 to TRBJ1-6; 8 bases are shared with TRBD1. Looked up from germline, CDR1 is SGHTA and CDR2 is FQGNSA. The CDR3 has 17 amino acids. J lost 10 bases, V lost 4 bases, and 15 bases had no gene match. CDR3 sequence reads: CASSSQDRVITGSPLHF. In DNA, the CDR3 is TGTGCCAGCAGCTCCCAGGACAGGGTTATAACCGGGTCACCCCTCCACTTT.

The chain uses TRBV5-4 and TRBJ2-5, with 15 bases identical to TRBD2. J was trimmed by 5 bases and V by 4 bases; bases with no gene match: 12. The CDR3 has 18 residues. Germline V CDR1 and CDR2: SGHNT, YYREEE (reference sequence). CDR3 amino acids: CASSPAVGLAGGGETQYF. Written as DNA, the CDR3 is TGTGCCAGCAGCCCTGCTGTGGGACTAGCGGGAGGTGGGGAGACCCAGTACTTC.

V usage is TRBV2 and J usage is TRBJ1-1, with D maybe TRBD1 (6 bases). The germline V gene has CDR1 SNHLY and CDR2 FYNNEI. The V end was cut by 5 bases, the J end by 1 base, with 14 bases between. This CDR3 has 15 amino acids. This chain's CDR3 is CASSNSRGRNTEAFF. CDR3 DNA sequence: TGTGCCAGCAGTAACTCCAGGGGAAGGAACACTGAAGCTTTCTTT.

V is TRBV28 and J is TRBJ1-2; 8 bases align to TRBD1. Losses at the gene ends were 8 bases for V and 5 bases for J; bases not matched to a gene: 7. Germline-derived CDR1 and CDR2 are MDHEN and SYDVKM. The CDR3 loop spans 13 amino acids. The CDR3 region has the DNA TGTGCCAGCGGGGACAGGATAAAGTATGGCTACACCTTC. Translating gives CASGDRIKYGYTF.

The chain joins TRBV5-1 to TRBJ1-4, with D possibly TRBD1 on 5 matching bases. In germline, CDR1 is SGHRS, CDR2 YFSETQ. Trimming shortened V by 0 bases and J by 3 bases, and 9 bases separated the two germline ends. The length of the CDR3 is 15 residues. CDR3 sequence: CASSLVQGSNEKLFF. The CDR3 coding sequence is TGCGCCAGCAGCTTGGTGCAGGGCTCTAATGAAAAACTGTTTTTT.

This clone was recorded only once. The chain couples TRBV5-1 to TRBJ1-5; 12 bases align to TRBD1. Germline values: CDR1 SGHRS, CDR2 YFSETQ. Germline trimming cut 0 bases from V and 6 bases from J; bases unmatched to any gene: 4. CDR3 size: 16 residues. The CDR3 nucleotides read TGCGCCAGCAGCTTGGCAGGGACAGGGGGCGGTCAGCCCCAGCATTTT. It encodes CASSLAGTGGGQPQHF.

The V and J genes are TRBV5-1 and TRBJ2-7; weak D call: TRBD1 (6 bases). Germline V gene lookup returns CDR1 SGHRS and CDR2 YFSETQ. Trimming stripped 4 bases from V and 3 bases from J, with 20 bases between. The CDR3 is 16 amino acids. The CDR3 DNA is TGCGCCAGCAGCCGACCTCATACAGGGAACGACTACGAGCAGTACTTC. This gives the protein CASSRPHTGNDYEQYF. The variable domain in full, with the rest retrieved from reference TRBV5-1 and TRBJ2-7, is KAGVTQTPRYLIKTRGQQVTLSCSPISGHRSVSWYQQTPGQGLQFLFEYFSETQRNKGNFPGRFSGRQFSNSRSEMNVSTLELGDSALYLCASSRPHTGNDYEQYFGPGTRLTVT.

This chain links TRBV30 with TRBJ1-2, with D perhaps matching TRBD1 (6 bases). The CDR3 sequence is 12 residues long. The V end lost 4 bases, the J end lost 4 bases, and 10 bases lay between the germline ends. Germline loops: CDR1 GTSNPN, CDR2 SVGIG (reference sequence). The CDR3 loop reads CAWTRTVYGYTF. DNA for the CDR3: TGTGCCTGGACCCGGACAGTCTATGGCTACACCTTC. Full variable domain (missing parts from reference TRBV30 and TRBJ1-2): SQTIHQWPATLVQPVGSPLSLECTVEGTSNPNLYWYRQAAGRGLQLLFYSVGIGQISSEVPQNLSASRPQDRQFILSSKKLLLSDSGFYLCAWTRTVYGYTFGSGTRLTVV.

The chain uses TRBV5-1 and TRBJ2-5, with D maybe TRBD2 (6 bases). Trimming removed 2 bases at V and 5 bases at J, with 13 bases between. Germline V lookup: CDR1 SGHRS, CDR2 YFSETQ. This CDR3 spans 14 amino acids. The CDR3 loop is CASSLLAGIETQYF. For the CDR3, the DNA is TGCGCCAGCAGCTTACTCGCGGGAATTGAGACCCAGTACTTC.

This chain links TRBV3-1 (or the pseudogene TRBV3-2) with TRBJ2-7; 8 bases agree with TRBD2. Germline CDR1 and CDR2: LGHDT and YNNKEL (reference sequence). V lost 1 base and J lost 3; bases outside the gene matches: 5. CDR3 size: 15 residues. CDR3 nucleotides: TGTGCCAGCAGCCAAGGACTAGCGTCCTACTACGAGCAGTACTTC. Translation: CASSQGLASYYEQYF.

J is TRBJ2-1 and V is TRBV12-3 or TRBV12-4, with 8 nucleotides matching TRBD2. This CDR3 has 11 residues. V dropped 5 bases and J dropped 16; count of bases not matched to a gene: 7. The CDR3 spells CASSAGGSSFF. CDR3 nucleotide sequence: TGTGCCAGCAGTGCGGGGGGCAGTAGCTTCTTC.

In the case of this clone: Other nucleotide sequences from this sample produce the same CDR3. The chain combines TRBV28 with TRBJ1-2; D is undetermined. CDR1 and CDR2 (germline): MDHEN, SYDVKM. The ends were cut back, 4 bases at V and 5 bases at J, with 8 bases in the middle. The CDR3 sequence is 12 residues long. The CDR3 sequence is CASSWQAYGYTF. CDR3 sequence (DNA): TGTGCCAGCAGTTGGCAGGCGTATGGCTACACCTTC.

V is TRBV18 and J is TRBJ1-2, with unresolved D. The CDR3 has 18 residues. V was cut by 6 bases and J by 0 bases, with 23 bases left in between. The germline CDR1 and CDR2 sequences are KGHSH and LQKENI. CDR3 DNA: TGTGCCAGCTCCCCGCGCGGGCGGACCGCGAACTCTAACTATGGCTACACCTTC. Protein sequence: CASSPRGRTANSNYGYTF.

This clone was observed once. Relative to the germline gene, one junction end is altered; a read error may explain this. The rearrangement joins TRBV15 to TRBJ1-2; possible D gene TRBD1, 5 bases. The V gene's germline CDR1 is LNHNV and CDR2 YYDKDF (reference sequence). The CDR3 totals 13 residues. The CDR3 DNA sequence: TGTGCCACCAGCTCACAAAGTCAGGGAATGAATGCCTTC. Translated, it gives CATSSQSQGMNAF.

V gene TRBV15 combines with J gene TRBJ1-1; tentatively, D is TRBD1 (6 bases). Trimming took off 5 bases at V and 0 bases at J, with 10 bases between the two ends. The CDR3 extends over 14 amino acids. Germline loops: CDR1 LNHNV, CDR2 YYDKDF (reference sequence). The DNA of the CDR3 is TGTGCCACCAGCGGGGGGGCGATGAACACTGAAGCTTTCTTT. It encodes CATSGGAMNTEAFF.

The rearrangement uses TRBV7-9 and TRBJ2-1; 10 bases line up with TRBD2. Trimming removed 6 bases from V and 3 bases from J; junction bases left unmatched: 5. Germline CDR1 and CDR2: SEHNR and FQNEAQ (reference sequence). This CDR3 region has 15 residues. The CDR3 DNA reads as TGTGCCAGCAGTCTAGCGGGAGTGGGCTACAATGAGCAGTTCTTC. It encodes CASSLAGVGYNEQFF. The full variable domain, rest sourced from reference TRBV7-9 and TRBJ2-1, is DTGVSQNPRHKITKRGQNVTFRCDPISEHNRLYWYRQTLGQGPEFLTYFQNEAQLEKSRLLSDRFSAERPKGSFSTLEIQRTEQGDSAMYLCASSLAGVGYNEQFFGPGTRLTVL.

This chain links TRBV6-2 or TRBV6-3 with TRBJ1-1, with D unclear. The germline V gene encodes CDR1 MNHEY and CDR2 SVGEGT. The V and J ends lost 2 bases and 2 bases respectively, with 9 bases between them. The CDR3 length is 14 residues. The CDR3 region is CASSYIFSNTEAFF. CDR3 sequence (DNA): TGTGCCAGCAGTTACATTTTCAGTAACACTGAAGCTTTCTTT.

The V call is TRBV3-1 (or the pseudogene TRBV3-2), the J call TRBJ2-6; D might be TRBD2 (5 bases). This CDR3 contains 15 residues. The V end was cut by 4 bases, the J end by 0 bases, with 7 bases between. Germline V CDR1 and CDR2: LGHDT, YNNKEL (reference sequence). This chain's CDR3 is CASSPEGSGANVLTF. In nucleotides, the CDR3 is TGTGCCAGCAGCCCCGAGGGCTCTGGGGCCAACGTCCTGACTTTC.

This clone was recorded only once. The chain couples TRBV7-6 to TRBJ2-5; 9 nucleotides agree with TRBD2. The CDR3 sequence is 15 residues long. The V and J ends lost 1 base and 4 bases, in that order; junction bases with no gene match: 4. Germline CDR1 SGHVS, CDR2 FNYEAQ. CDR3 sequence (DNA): TGTGCCAGCAGCTTAGTCCTAGCGGGAACAGAGACCCAGTACTTC. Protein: CASSLVLAGTETQYF. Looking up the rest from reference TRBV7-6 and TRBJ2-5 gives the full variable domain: GAGVSQSPRYKVTKRGQDVALRCDPISGHVSLYWYRQALGQGPEFLTYFNYEAQQDKSGLPNDRFSAERPEGSISTLTIQRTEQRDSAMYRCASSLVLAGTETQYFGPGTRLLVL.

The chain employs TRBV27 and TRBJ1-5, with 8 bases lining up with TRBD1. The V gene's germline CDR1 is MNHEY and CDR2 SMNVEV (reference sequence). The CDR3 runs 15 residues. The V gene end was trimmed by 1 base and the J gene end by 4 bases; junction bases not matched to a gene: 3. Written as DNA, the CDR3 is TGTGCCAGCAGTTTATTTGGGACAGGTAATCAGCCCCAGCATTTT. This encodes CASSLFGTGNQPQHF.

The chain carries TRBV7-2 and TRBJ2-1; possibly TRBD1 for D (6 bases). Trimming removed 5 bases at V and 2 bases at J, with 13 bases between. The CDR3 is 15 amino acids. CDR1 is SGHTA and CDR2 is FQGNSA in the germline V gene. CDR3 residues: CASSLSRTAYNEQFF. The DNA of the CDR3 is TGTGCCAGCAGCCTCAGTCGGACAGCCTACAATGAGCAGTTCTTC.

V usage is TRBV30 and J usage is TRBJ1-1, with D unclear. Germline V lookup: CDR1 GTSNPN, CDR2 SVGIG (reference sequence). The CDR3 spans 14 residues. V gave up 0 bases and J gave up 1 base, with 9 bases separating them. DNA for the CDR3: TGTGCCTGGAGTGTACAGCTAGCGAACACTGAAGCTTTCTTT. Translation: CAWSVQLANTEAFF.

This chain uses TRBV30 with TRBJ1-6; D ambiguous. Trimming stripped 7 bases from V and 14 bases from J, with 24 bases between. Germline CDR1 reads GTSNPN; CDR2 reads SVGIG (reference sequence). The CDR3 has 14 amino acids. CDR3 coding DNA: TGTGCCTTTCGGCCCCTTGGGGAGTCTAGAGCCCTCCACTTT. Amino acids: CAFRPLGESRALHF. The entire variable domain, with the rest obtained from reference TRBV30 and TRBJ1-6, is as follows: SQTIHQWPATLVQPVGSPLSLECTVEGTSNPNLYWYRQAAGRGLQLLFYSVGIGQISSEVPQNLSASRPQDRQFILSSKKLLLSDSGFYLCAFRPLGESRALHFGNGTRLTVT.

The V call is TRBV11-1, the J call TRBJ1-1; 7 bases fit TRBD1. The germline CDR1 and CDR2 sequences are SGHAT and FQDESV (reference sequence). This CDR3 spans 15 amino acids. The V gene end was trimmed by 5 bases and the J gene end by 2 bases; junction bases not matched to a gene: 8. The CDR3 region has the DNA TGTGCCAGCAGCACCCAACGAGGGGGCAACACTGAAGCTTTCTTT. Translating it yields CASSTQRGGNTEAFF.

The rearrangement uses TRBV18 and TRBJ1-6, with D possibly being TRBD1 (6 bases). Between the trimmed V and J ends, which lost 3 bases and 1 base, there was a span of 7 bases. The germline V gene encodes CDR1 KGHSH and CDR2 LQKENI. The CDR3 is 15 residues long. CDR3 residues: CASSPDSSYNSPLHF. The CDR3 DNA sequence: TGTGCCAGCTCACCGGACAGTTCCTATAATTCACCCCTCCACTTT.

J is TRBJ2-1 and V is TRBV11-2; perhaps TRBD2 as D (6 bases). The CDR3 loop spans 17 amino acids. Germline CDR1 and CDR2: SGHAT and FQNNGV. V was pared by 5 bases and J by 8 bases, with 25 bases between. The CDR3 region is CASSPRSGLAVGDEQFF. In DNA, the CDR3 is TGTGCCAGCAGCCCTAGGTCGGGACTGGCCGTTGGCGATGAGCAGTTCTTC.